This is a list of T cell receptor beta chains from one sample in a study of low-dose radiotherapy and immunotherapy resistance in tumors. MiXCR was run by TCRdb on the reads, yielding one entry per CDR3 protein. This sample has 60,000 or so distinct CDR3 sequences; about 25% occur once, and the top ten carry under 7%. Sequencing used PBMCs, obtained before treatment. Receptors were obtained from a male donor with rectosigmoid adenocarcinoma. Both conserved end residues are part of each CDR3. The D gene is left open where the match is weak. Size is stated for part of the rows, as once, few or many counts, or as a class when the clone is expanded.

d_call	clone_size	v_call	j_call	cdr3_aa	cdr3_nt
-	many	TRBV7-8	TRBJ2-1	CASSLADDYEQFF	TGTGCCAGCAGCTTAGCGGACGACTATGAGCAGTTCTTC
TRBD1	many	TRBV11-2	TRBJ1-2	CASSPILGGGGYTF	TGTGCCAGCAGCCCTATATTAGGGGGCGGTGGCTACACCTTC
-	-	TRBV12-3/TRBV12-4	TRBJ1-1	CASNGLGGNTEAFF	TGTGCCAGCAACGGGCTTGGGGGTAACACTGAAGCTTTCTTT
TRBD1	many	TRBV24-1	TRBJ2-7	CATSDSDRVEQYF	TGTGCCACCAGTGATTCGGACAGGGTCGAGCAGTACTTC
-	once	TRBV6-5	TRBJ2-2	CASSPQGTPGTGELFF	TGTGCCAGCAGTCCGCAGGGGACACCAGGCACCGGGGAGCTGTTTTTT
-	many	TRBV6-2/TRBV6-3	TRBJ2-2	CASIEDTGELFF	TGTGCCAGCATAGAAGACACCGGGGAGCTGTTTTTT
TRBD1	few	TRBV19	TRBJ1-1	CASSIAGTVNTEAFF	TGTGCCAGTAGTATCGCCGGGACAGTGAACACTGAAGCTTTCTTT
-	few	TRBV4-3	TRBJ2-4	CASSQDLGTTKNIQYF	TGCGCCAGCAGCCAAGATTTGGGTACTACCAAAAACATTCAGTACTTC
-	many	TRBV24-1	TRBJ1-2	CATSEPDTFYGYTF	TGTGCCACCAGTGAGCCCGACACCTTCTATGGCTACACCTTC
-	many	TRBV23-1	TRBJ2-1	CASSQSRAGVQRNEQFF	TGCGCCAGCAGTCAATCCAGGGCGGGCGTACAGCGCAATGAGCAGTTCTTC
-	few	TRBV28	TRBJ2-5	CASSSSGWETQYF	TGTGCCAGCAGTTCCTCGGGTTGGGAGACCCAGTACTTC
-	many	TRBV20-1	TRBJ1-6	CSARVSNSPLHF	TGCAGTGCTAGGGTTTCTAATTCACCCCTCCACTTT
TRBD1	many	TRBV12-3/TRBV12-4	TRBJ2-1	CASSLKGQGFDEQFF	TGTGCCAGCAGTTTAAAGGGACAGGGTTTCGATGAGCAGTTCTTC
-	many	TRBV6-2/TRBV6-3	TRBJ1-5	CASSDGHHNQPQHF	TGTGCCAGCAGTGATGGACACCACAATCAGCCCCAGCATTTT